The 6 T cell receptor beta chains below come from one sample, sequenced in a study of Ad26.COV2.S vaccination and SARS-CoV-2 variants. Some clones are missing from TCRdb's copy, which holds only in-frame ones; the method was immunoSEQ multiplex PCR. The sample shows about 480,000 clones, about 83% of them seen only once. Treatment meaning: about 20 received Ad26.COV2.S at low or high dose, single or two shots; about 5 received placebo; per-sample allocation not given. Sampling occurred on day 63 after the first vaccine or placebo injection. The sample consisted of peripheral blood, taken in a trial of Ad26.COV2.S vaccine versus placebo. These receptors were collected from a person aged 18 to 59 who received the Ad26.COV2.S COVID-19 vaccine or a placebo.

CDR3 residues: CASMWDPNTEAFF. The CDR3 bases are TGTGCCAGTATGTGGGATCCGAACACTGAAGCTTTCTTT. The V gene is TRBV19, the J gene TRBJ1-1; unclear D gene. This CDR3 has 13 residues. The V gene lost 7 bases and the J gene lost 1 base, with 10 bases spanning the gap. Germline V gene data show CDR1 as LNHDA and CDR2 as SQIVND (reference sequence). The whole variable domain, remainder taken from reference TRBV19 and TRBJ1-1, is DGGITQSPKYLFRKEGQNVTLSCEQNLNHDAMYWYRQDPGQGLRLIYYSQIVNDFQKGDIAEGYSVSREKKESFPLTVTSAQKNPTAFYLCASMWDPNTEAFFGQGTRLTVV.

This chain links TRBV23-1 with TRBJ2-1; a possible D gene is TRBD2 (6 bases). TRBV23-1 counts as an open reading frame of uncertain function. V lost 9 bases, J lost 5 bases, and 17 bases lay in between. The length of the CDR3 is 14 residues. For the CDR3, the DNA is TGCGCCAGAACACAGGCGGGGTTTGACAATGAGCAGTTCTTC. Translated: CARTQAGFDNEQFF.

The rearrangement joins TRBV9 to TRBJ1-2, with D possibly TRBD1 on 6 matching bases. V dropped 4 bases and J dropped 4 bases, with 17 bases sitting between them. The length of the CDR3 is 15 residues. Germline CDR1 is SGDLS and CDR2 is YYNGEE. CDR3 in amino acids: CASSSRTADVYGYTF. Written as DNA, the CDR3 is TGTGCCAGCAGCTCCCGGACAGCAGACGTCTATGGCTACACCTTC.

A single count supports this clone. This chain links TRBV5-6 with TRBJ2-5; D unresolved. Germline loops: CDR1 SGHDT, CDR2 YYEEEE. CDR3 size: 11 residues. Trimming left V 6 bases short and J 3 bases short, with 6 bases between. CDR3 sequence (DNA): TGTGCCAGCAACCCCGAAGAGACCCAGTACTTC. Encoded protein: CASNPEETQYF.

This rearrangement joins TRBV9 to TRBJ2-3; 9 bases line up with TRBD2. The length of the CDR3 is 12 residues. Trimming at V came to 4 bases and at J to 10 bases, leaving 4 bases not matched to a gene. CDR1 is SGDLS, CDR2 YYNGEE, per germline. The CDR3 nucleotides are TGTGCCAGCAGCCCCGGGACTAGCTCGCAGTATTTT. As protein: CASSPGTSSQYF.

CDR3 region: CASSVVDRGAAHYGYTF. In DNA, the CDR3 is TGTGCCAGCAGCGTAGTCGATCGGGGGGCGGCCCACTATGGCTACACCTTC. This sequence joins TRBV9 and TRBJ1-2, with a tentative D call TRBD1 (6 bases). CDR1 is SGDLS and CDR2 is YYNGEE in the germline V gene. The CDR3 loop spans 17 amino acids. Trimming took off 0 bases at V and 3 bases at J, with 18 bases between the two ends.